A selection of T cell receptor beta chains follows, all from one sample in a study of patients and donors after allogeneic stem cell transplantation. TCRdb reprocessed the RT-PCR reads via MiXCR and lists one record per CDR3 protein. Altogether tens of thousands of distinct CDR3 sequences are present, about 44% being singletons, with the ten largest covering roughly 64%. Sequences were obtained from blood, either unsorted or a sorted T cell fraction (not recorded which). The receptors shown here come from a human donor who was either an allogeneic HSCT recipient or a stem cell or donor lymphocyte infusion donor (not recorded which). It is not recorded whose cells these are; they may come from a transplant donor. CDR3s include the opening cysteine and the closing phenylalanine or tryptophan. Fields, in order: clone size, J gene, V gene, D gene, CDR3 DNA, CDR3 protein. The D gene is left open where the match is weak. Clone sizes are given selectively: once, few, many, or a class where the clone is expanded.

size: -; J: TRBJ1-6; V: TRBV7-9; D: TRBD1; DNA: TGTGCCAGCAGCTTAGGAACCGGGACAGCAAATTCACCCCTCCACTTT; CDR3: CASSLGTGTANSPLHF
size: few; J: TRBJ1-1; V: TRBV4-3; D: -; DNA: TGCGCCAGCAGCCAAGATCTGGACACTGAAGCTTTCTTT; CDR3: CASSQDLDTEAFF
size: -; J: TRBJ1-2; V: TRBV6-5; D: -; DNA: TGTGCCAGCAGCCGAAACCGGGCAAAAGGATACGGGCATGGCTACACCTTC; CDR3: CASSRNRAKGYGHGYTF
size: -; J: TRBJ2-3; V: TRBV11-2; D: -; DNA: TGTGCCAGCAGCCTTTCATGGGGGAGTATGAATACGCAGTATTTT; CDR3: CASSLSWGSMNTQYF
size: -; J: TRBJ1-6; V: TRBV25-1; D: -; DNA: TGTGCCAGCAGTGAACCTGGACCTTCTCCACCCCTCCACTTT; CDR3: CASSEPGPSPPLHF
size: -; J: TRBJ1-1; V: TRBV7-9; D: -; DNA: TGTGCCAGCAGCTTTGAGGGTTCGATCACTGAAGCTTTCTTT; CDR3: CASSFEGSITEAFF
size: -; J: TRBJ2-7; V: TRBV28; D: TRBD2; DNA: TGTGCCAGCTCCGGACTAGCGGGAGCCGAGCAGTACTTC; CDR3: CASSGLAGAEQYF
size: -; J: TRBJ2-2; V: TRBV20-1; D: -; DNA: TGCAGTGCTAGAGATGCCCTAGCGAGCAACACCGGGGAGCTGTTTTTT; CDR3: CSARDALASNTGELFF
size: -; J: TRBJ1-2; V: TRBV3-1; D: -; DNA: TGTGCCAGCAGCCAAGATTTGTCGGGGAATGGGGATGGCTACACCTTC; CDR3: CASSQDLSGNGDGYTF
size: few; J: TRBJ1-4; V: TRBV4-1; D: -; DNA: TGCGCCAGCAGCCAAGTTCCAGGGGCTTTTAATGAAAAACTGTTTTTT; CDR3: CASSQVPGAFNEKLFF
size: few; J: TRBJ2-7; V: TRBV7-9; D: -; DNA: TGTGCCAGCAGCTTAGAACAGGTCTACGAGCAGTACTTC; CDR3: CASSLEQVYEQYF
size: few; J: TRBJ1-2; V: TRBV27; D: TRBD1; DNA: TGTGCCAGCAGGGGACAGGGGTATGGCTACACCTTC; CDR3: CASRGQGYGYTF
size: -; J: TRBJ1-1; V: TRBV5-1; D: -; DNA: TGCGCCAGCAGCTTGGGGCAAATGAGGGCAACTGAAGCTTTCTTT; CDR3: CASSLGQMRATEAFF
size: -; J: TRBJ1-5; V: TRBV28; D: TRBD1; DNA: TGTGCCAGCAGTTTCACACAGGGGGTTGGCAATCAGCCCCAGCATTTT; CDR3: CASSFTQGVGNQPQHF
size: -; J: TRBJ2-5; V: TRBV6-6; D: TRBD2; DNA: TGTGCCAGCAGGGCCTTGGCGGGAGGCCTCCAAGAGACCCAGTACTTC; CDR3: CASRALAGGLQETQYF
size: few; J: TRBJ2-5; V: TRBV4-3; D: TRBD2; DNA: TGCGCCAGCAGCCAAGAGTGGACTAGCGGGACCCAGTACTTC; CDR3: CASSQEWTSGTQYF
size: once; J: TRBJ1-1; V: TRBV7-2; D: TRBD1; DNA: TGTGCCAGCAGCTGGGGACAGTTGGTCACTGAAGCTTTCTTT; CDR3: CASSWGQLVTEAFF
size: -; J: TRBJ1-2; V: TRBV24-1; D: -; DNA: TGTGCCACCAGTGACCCAATTGGCTACACCTTC; CDR3: CATSDPIGYTF
size: -; J: TRBJ1-3; V: TRBV12-3/TRBV12-4; D: -; DNA: TGTGCCAGCAGAACGACTCAGGGGTTTGGAAACACCATATATTTT; CDR3: CASRTTQGFGNTIYF
size: once; J: TRBJ1-6; V: TRBV27; D: TRBD1; DNA: TGTGCCAGCAGGGACAGGGCTTCACCTTATTACAATTCACCCCTCCACTTT; CDR3: CASRDRASPYYNSPLHF
size: -; J: TRBJ1-1; V: TRBV18; D: -; DNA: TGTGCCAGCTCATCAGACGGCAGCACTGAAGCTTTCTTT; CDR3: CASSSDGSTEAFF
size: -; J: TRBJ2-7; V: TRBV7-9; D: TRBD2; DNA: TGTGCCAGCAGCACTACAGGGGGGACTAGCGACGCCTACGAGCAGTACTTC; CDR3: CASSTTGGTSDAYEQYF
size: -; J: TRBJ1-1; V: TRBV27; D: TRBD1; DNA: TGTGCCAGCAGTTTATCGTCAGGGGGCACCACTGAAGCTTTCTTT; CDR3: CASSLSSGGTTEAFF
size: -; J: TRBJ1-3; V: TRBV4-3; D: -; DNA: TGCGCCAGCAGCCGGAAAGAGGACGGCTCTCTCTCTGGAAACACCATATATTTT; CDR3: CASSRKEDGSLSGNTIYF
size: -; J: TRBJ1-2; V: TRBV7-2; D: TRBD1; DNA: TGTGCCAGCAGCTCCAGGGGGGTCCATGGCTACACCTTC; CDR3: CASSSRGVHGYTF
size: -; J: TRBJ2-7; V: TRBV2; D: -; DNA: TGTGCCAGCAGTACCGACAGAGCCACCTACGAGCAGTACTTC; CDR3: CASSTDRATYEQYF
size: -; J: TRBJ2-7; V: TRBV7-9; D: -; DNA: TGTGCCAGCAGCTTCGGTCTAGGCTACGAGCAGTACTTC; CDR3: CASSFGLGYEQYF
size: -; J: TRBJ1-2; V: TRBV12-3/TRBV12-4; D: -; DNA: TGTGCCAGCGCCCGGCCCCCCGGAGGCTATGGCTACACCTTC; CDR3: CASARPPGGYGYTF
size: -; J: TRBJ2-5; V: TRBV28; D: -; DNA: TGTGCCAGCAGTTTACTCAGGACTCAAGAGACCCAGTACTTC; CDR3: CASSLLRTQETQYF
size: -; J: TRBJ1-1; V: TRBV28; D: -; DNA: TGTGCCAGCAGGGAGGGTCACATGAACACTGAAGCTTTCTTT; CDR3: CASREGHMNTEAFF
size: few; J: TRBJ1-3; V: TRBV12-3/TRBV12-4; D: -; DNA: TGTGCCAGCAGTTTGAAGGGGGGTTCTGGAAACACCATATATTTT; CDR3: CASSLKGGSGNTIYF
size: few; J: TRBJ1-1; V: TRBV29-1; D: -; DNA: TGCAGCGTTGAGTATAGTATGTTCCCTGAAGCTTTCTTT; CDR3: CSVEYSMFPEAFF
size: -; J: TRBJ1-1; V: TRBV12-3/TRBV12-4; D: TRBD1; DNA: TGTGCCAGCAGCGGACAGGGGGCGAACACTGAAGCTTTCTTT; CDR3: CASSGQGANTEAFF
size: -; J: TRBJ2-1; V: TRBV2; D: -; DNA: TGTGCCAGCAGGCCCACCAGCGACAATGAGCAGTTCTTC; CDR3: CASRPTSDNEQFF
size: few; J: TRBJ1-2; V: TRBV9; D: -; DNA: TGTGCCAGCAGCGTCCTCACAGGGAACTATGGCTACACCTTC; CDR3: CASSVLTGNYGYTF
size: -; J: TRBJ2-2; V: TRBV20-1; D: -; DNA: TGCAGTGCGCCTCGGCGCGGGGCGCGAATCTCCGGGGAGCTGTTTTTT; CDR3: CSAPRRGARISGELFF
size: once; J: TRBJ1-2; V: TRBV6-5; D: -; DNA: TGTGCCAGCGGGGTGGGGGAGGGTGGCTACACCTTC; CDR3: CASGVGEGGYTF
size: -; J: TRBJ1-5; V: TRBV28; D: -; DNA: TGTGCCAGCAGCCCAGGGGTCGGCAATCAGCCCCAGCATTTT; CDR3: CASSPGVGNQPQHF
size: -; J: TRBJ2-2; V: TRBV4-2; D: TRBD2; DNA: TGTGCCAGCAGCCAAGGGCTAGCGGGGGGCCGGGAGCTGTTTTTT; CDR3: CASSQGLAGGRELFF
size: -; J: TRBJ1-3; V: TRBV12-5; D: -; DNA: TGTGCTAGTGGTTCGTCAGGGAATGGAAACACCATATATTTT; CDR3: CASGSSGNGNTIYF
size: -; J: TRBJ1-2; V: TRBV5-1; D: -; DNA: TGCGCCAGCAGCTTGGGAGTCCCCGGTGGGGGCTACACCTTC; CDR3: CASSLGVPGGGYTF
size: -; J: TRBJ1-3; V: TRBV20-1; D: -; DNA: TGCAGTGCCCAACCCGAGAGCTCTGGAAACACCATATATTTT; CDR3: CSAQPESSGNTIYF
size: -; J: TRBJ1-5; V: TRBV4-3; D: TRBD1; DNA: TGCGCCAGCAGCCTACGACAGGGGGAGAATCAGCCCCAGCATTTT; CDR3: CASSLRQGENQPQHF
size: -; J: TRBJ2-1; V: TRBV4-3; D: -; DNA: TGCGCCAGCAGCCAAGTCCCCGATCCGATCAATGAGCAGTTCTTC; CDR3: CASSQVPDPINEQFF
size: once; J: TRBJ2-5; V: TRBV12-3/TRBV12-4; D: TRBD2; DNA: TGTGCCAGCAGTTTAACTAGCGGGCAAGAGACCCAGTACTTC; CDR3: CASSLTSGQETQYF